The T cell receptor beta chain described here comes from a study of blood T cells in healthy people across ages. The CDR3 is 14 residues long. Germline V gives CDR1 SEHNR, CDR2 FQNEAQ (reference sequence). Trimming took off 8 bases at V and 0 bases at J, with 10 bases between the two ends. A second PCR, run for about 6 to 11 cycles, used a sample-barcoded 5' primer plus a J-beta primer mix. TCRdb re-called the 5' RACE reads with MiXCR, one entry per CDR3 protein. In the table there are around 1,000,000 distinct CDR3 sequences, approximately 25% of which are singletons. These same data were also listed under a study on T cells of mothers and their children.

The J gene is TRBJ1-4, the V gene TRBV7-9; no firm D call. The origin of this receptor is a girl between 2 and 10 years old in good health. The sample was blood. The CDR3 DNA follows: TGTGCCAGCCGCTACAGTGCAACTAATGAAAAACTGTTTTTT. It yields the protein CASRYSATNEKLFF.